A selection of T cell receptor beta chains follows, all from one sample in a study of blood T cell repertoires in COVID-19. Generated by immunoSEQ multiplex PCR, the TCRdb table keeps only in-frame clones and is missing some. The table lists about 120,000 clones, around 91% of them singletons. Input material: peripheral blood. Receptors originate from a woman aged 60 to 75 with COVID-19, enrolled during active disease. The CDR3 runs from the conserved cysteine through the conserved F or W. Each record gives: D gene, clone size, J gene, V gene, CDR3 DNA, CDR3 protein. D genes are given only for firm matches. Clone size, where shown, is once, few, many, or a class for clones that have expanded.

D gene: -
clone size: -
J gene: TRBJ1-2
V gene: TRBV7-9
CDR3 DNA: TGTGCCAGCAGCTTAGCGTCCCAGGCACGGATGGTAGCTAACTATGGCTACACCTTC
CDR3 protein: CASSLASQARMVANYGYTF

D gene: -
clone size: -
J gene: TRBJ1-3
V gene: TRBV3-1/TRBV3-2
CDR3 DNA: TGTGCCAGCAGCCAAGGTCCGGGGTTAGGAAACACCATATATTTT
CDR3 protein: CASSQGPGLGNTIYF

D gene: -
clone size: -
J gene: TRBJ1-1
V gene: TRBV12-3/TRBV12-4
CDR3 DNA: TGTGCCAGCAGTTTAGTGTCCGGCACTGAAGCTTTCTTT
CDR3 protein: CASSLVSGTEAFF

D gene: -
clone size: -
J gene: TRBJ1-1
V gene: TRBV27
CDR3 DNA: TGTGCCAGCAGTCGGGGGGCGCTGAGCACTGAAGCTTTCTTT
CDR3 protein: CASSRGALSTEAFF

D gene: -
clone size: -
J gene: TRBJ1-3
V gene: TRBV3-1/TRBV3-2
CDR3 DNA: TGTGCCAGCAGCCAGGCAGGTGGCTCTGGAAACACCATATATTTT
CDR3 protein: CASSQAGGSGNTIYF

D gene: TRBD1
clone size: -
J gene: TRBJ1-4
V gene: TRBV6-2/TRBV6-3
CDR3 DNA: TGTGCCAGCAGTTACTCGGGGACAGATGAAAAACTGTTTTTT
CDR3 protein: CASSYSGTDEKLFF

D gene: -
clone size: -
J gene: TRBJ2-5
V gene: TRBV6-2/TRBV6-3
CDR3 DNA: TGTGCCAGCAGTCGTAACTCCGGGGAGACCCAGTACTTC
CDR3 protein: CASSRNSGETQYF

D gene: -
clone size: -
J gene: TRBJ2-7
V gene: TRBV7-9
CDR3 DNA: TGTGCCAGCAGCTTAGATCGTAGCCCGGCTTACGAGCAGTACTTC
CDR3 protein: CASSLDRSPAYEQYF

D gene: -
clone size: -
J gene: TRBJ1-2
V gene: TRBV10-3
CDR3 DNA: TGTGCCATCAGTGAGGGGACCGGGGGCTATGGCTACACCTTC
CDR3 protein: CAISEGTGGYGYTF

D gene: TRBD1
clone size: -
J gene: TRBJ1-5
V gene: TRBV19
CDR3 DNA: TGTGCCAGTTCCACCGGCCACAGGGGCGGCAATCAGCCCCAGCATTTT
CDR3 protein: CASSTGHRGGNQPQHF

D gene: TRBD2
clone size: few
J gene: TRBJ2-2
V gene: TRBV5-6
CDR3 DNA: TGTGCCAGCAGCTCGCGACTAGCGGGGCGAGTCGGGGAGCTGTTTTTT
CDR3 protein: CASSSRLAGRVGELFF

D gene: TRBD2
clone size: once
J gene: TRBJ2-5
V gene: TRBV5-1
CDR3 DNA: TGCGCCAGCAGTTCGGACCTACGGCGGGGGAGGTGGGAGACCCAGTACTTC
CDR3 protein: CASSSDLRRGRWETQYF

D gene: -
clone size: -
J gene: TRBJ1-6
V gene: TRBV7-9
CDR3 DNA: TGTGCCAGCAGCTTAGATTTACGGAGACCCCTCCACTTT
CDR3 protein: CASSLDLRRPLHF